These 17 T cell receptor beta chains came from one sample sequenced in a study of blood T cell repertoires in COVID-19. TCRdb's copy holds only in-frame clones and misses some; the assay was immunoSEQ multiplex PCR. The repertoire holds fewer than 450,000 clones, with about 90% as singletons. The sample consisted of peripheral blood. The receptors shown here come from a woman aged 18-35 years who had recovered from COVID-19.

The rearrangement joins TRBV5-1 to TRBJ1-1; maybe TRBD1 (6 bases). Germline CDR1 and CDR2: SGHRS and YFSETQ. This CDR3 region has 14 residues. V lost 0 bases and J lost 5, with 11 bases in between. The CDR3 here is CASSLGQVGTEAFF. The DNA of the CDR3 is TGCGCCAGCAGCTTGGGACAGGTGGGAACTGAAGCTTTCTTT. The whole variable domain, remainder taken from reference TRBV5-1 and TRBJ1-1, is KAGVTQTPRYLIKTRGQQVTLSCSPISGHRSVSWYQQTPGQGLQFLFEYFSETQRNKGNFPGRFSGRQFSNSRSEMNVSTLELGDSALYLCASSLGQVGTEAFFGQGTRLTVV.

This clone was recorded only once. CDR3 sequence (DNA): TGTGCCAGCAGCTTCGGTCGAGGATCTAACTATGGCTACACCTTC. This gives the protein CASSFGRGSNYGYTF. This chain joins TRBV5-5 and TRBJ1-2, with no clear D. The CDR3 consists of 15 residues. Deletions cut 2 bases from V and 0 bases from J, with 11 bases between. Germline CDR1 is SGHKS and CDR2 is YYEKEE (reference sequence).

The chain uses TRBV6-5 and TRBJ1-1; D unclear. The CDR3 totals 13 residues. Germline V CDR1 and CDR2: MNHEY, SVGAGI. The V gene lost 11 bases and the J gene lost 0 bases, with 13 bases spanning the gap. The chain's CDR3 is CAVRRAMNTEAFF. The CDR3 coding sequence is TGTGCCGTTCGCCGCGCAATGAACACTGAAGCTTTCTTT.

The V gene is TRBV4-1, the J gene TRBJ2-5; no definite D call. The CDR3 covers 13 residues. Germline loops: CDR1 MGHRA, CDR2 YSYEKL. The V gene lost 0 bases and the J gene lost 8 bases, with 10 bases spanning the gap. CDR3 sequence (DNA): TGCGCCAGCAGCCAAGATACCGGCGGTACCCAGTACTTC. It specifies CASSQDTGGTQYF.

This sequence joins TRBV15 and TRBJ2-7; D is ambiguous. This CDR3 comprises 13 residues. V was trimmed by 5 bases and J by 7 bases, leaving 15 bases between them. The V gene's germline CDR1 is LNHNV and CDR2 YYDKDF (reference sequence). CDR3 DNA: TGTGCCACCAGCCCATCTCGCCGGCGGGAGCAGTACGTC. This gives the protein CATSPSRRREQYV.

This chain connects TRBV5-4 to TRBJ2-3; no clear D gene. V dropped 4 bases and J dropped 2 bases, with 11 bases sitting between them. The CDR3 is 14 residues long. The germline CDR1 and CDR2 sequences are SGHNT and YYREEE (reference sequence). In nucleotides, the CDR3 is TGTGCCAGCAGCCAAGGAACTACCACAGATACGCAGTATTTT. Its protein product is CASSQGTTTDTQYF.

The genes are TRBV7-9 and TRBJ2-3; D remains unclear. Between the trimmed V and J ends, which lost 5 bases and 4 bases, there was a span of 7 bases. CDR1 SEHNR and CDR2 FQNEAQ come from the germline V gene (reference sequence). There are 12 residues in the CDR3. The DNA for the CDR3 is TGTGCCAGCAGCCGGTCCTCAGATACGCAGTATTTT. Its translation is CASSRSSDTQYF.

This chain connects TRBV7-8 to TRBJ2-6, with a weak D call TRBD2 (5 bases). The V gene lost 3 bases and the J gene lost 4 bases, with 10 bases spanning the gap. The germline gives CDR1 SGHVS, CDR2 FQNEAQ. The length of the CDR3 is 15 residues. In DNA form, the CDR3 reads TGTGCCAGCAGCTTTTTGGAGGCGGGGGCCAACGTCCTGACTTTC. This encodes CASSFLEAGANVLTF.

The rearrangement uses TRBV7-5 and TRBJ1-6; the table's D gene call, TRBD1, was not cross checked with the DNA. TRBV7-5 is a pseudogene locus. The CDR3 length is 15 residues. The CDR3 reads CARSLVRRVGSPLHF. DNA for the CDR3: TGTGCCAGAAGCTTAGTTCGCAGGGTGGGTTCACCCCTCCACTTT.

The CDR3 loop is CASSLDRGQGEKLFF. DNA of the CDR3: TGCGCCAGCAGCTTGGACAGGGGCCAAGGTGAAAAACTGTTTTTT. V and J are TRBV5-1 and TRBJ1-4; 7 bases agree with TRBD1. The V gene end was trimmed by 0 bases and the J gene end by 7 bases; junction bases not matched to a gene: 6. Germline values: CDR1 SGHRS, CDR2 YFSETQ. This CDR3 comprises 15 residues.

The chain carries TRBV5-4 and TRBJ2-1; TRBD2 agrees at 10 bases. J gave up 2 bases and V 2 bases, and 13 bases lay outside the gene matches. Per the germline V gene, CDR1 is SGHNT and CDR2 is YYREEE (reference sequence). The CDR3 contains 19 residues. CDR3 sequence reads: CASSFLLAGRGGPYNEQFF. In DNA, the CDR3 is TGTGCCAGCAGCTTCTTACTAGCGGGAAGGGGCGGCCCCTACAATGAGCAGTTCTTC.

V is TRBV10-2 and J is TRBJ2-3; a possible D gene is TRBD1 (6 bases). The V end was cut by 7 bases, the J end by 5 bases, with 10 bases between. The CDR3 length is 12 residues. Germline V gives CDR1 WSHSY, CDR2 SAAADI. As DNA, the CDR3 is TGCGCCAGCAAGGGGGTCGGAGATACGCAGTATTTT. Protein sequence: CASKGVGDTQYF.

J is TRBJ2-7 and V is TRBV6-2 or TRBV6-3; TRBD1 aligns across 8 bases. The CDR3 totals 13 residues. The ends lost 4 bases at V and 3 bases at J; junction bases unmatched: 2. CDR1 and CDR2 from the germline V gene are MNHEY and SVGEGT. The CDR3 loop is CASSFTGGYEQYV. CDR3 DNA: TGTGCCAGCAGTTTCACAGGGGGCTACGAGCAGTACGTC.

The chain is built from TRBV11-3 and TRBJ2-1, with D possibly being TRBD2 (5 bases). V dropped 5 bases and J dropped 10 bases, with 12 bases sitting between them. Germline values: CDR1 SGHNT, CDR2 YENEEA. The CDR3 contains 12 residues. The CDR3 DNA reads as TGTGCCAGCAGCCCTTACTCGGGGGAGCAGTTCTTC. Its translation: CASSPYSGEQFF.

This rearrangement joins TRBV12-2 to TRBJ1-4; TRBD1 was called by the table and not checked on the DNA. TRBV12-2 counts as a pseudogene. This CDR3 is 17 amino acids long. In DNA, the CDR3 is TGTGCAAGTCGCTTAGCGCCATCGGACAGGGCTGATGAAAAACTGTTTTTT. It specifies CASRLAPSDRADEKLFF.

The table lists this clone with a few counts. V gene TRBV4-1 combines with J gene TRBJ1-6; 7 nucleotides agree with TRBD1. Germline assignment: CDR1 MGHRA and CDR2 YSYEKL. J lost 10 bases, V lost 0 bases, and 12 bases had no gene match. CDR3 length equals 17 residues. The CDR3 is CASSQDFEGGVGSPLHF. In nucleotides, the CDR3 is TGCGCCAGCAGCCAAGATTTTGAAGGGGGCGTAGGGTCACCCCTCCACTTT.

J is TRBJ1-2 and V is TRBV11-3; D uncertain. CDR3 length equals 15 residues. V was shortened by 2 bases and J by 6 bases, with 16 bases between the two germline ends. CDR1 is SGHNT and CDR2 is YENEEA in the germline V gene. This chain's CDR3 is CASSLPGNELDGYTF. CDR3 DNA sequence: TGTGCCAGCAGCTTACCCGGGAATGAGTTAGATGGCTACACCTTC. The variable domain in full, completed from reference TRBV11-3 and TRBJ1-2, reads EAGVVQSPRYKIIEKKQPVAFWCNPISGHNTLYWYLQNLGQGPELLIRYENEEAVDDSQLPKDRFSAERLKGVDSTLKIQPAELGDSAVYLCASSLPGNELDGYTFGSGTRLTVV.